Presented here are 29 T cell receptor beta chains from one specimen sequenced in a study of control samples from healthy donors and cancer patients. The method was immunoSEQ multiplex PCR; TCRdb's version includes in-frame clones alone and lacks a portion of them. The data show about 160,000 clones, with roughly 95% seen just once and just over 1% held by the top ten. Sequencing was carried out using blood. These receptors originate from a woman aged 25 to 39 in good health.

CDR3 loop: CATSRDPIDGWSYTF. For the CDR3, the DNA is TGTGCCACCAGCAGAGATCCCATTGATGGGTGGAGCTACACCTTC. This sequence joins TRBV15 and TRBJ1-2; no clear D. The V end was cut by 0 bases, the J end by 9 bases, with 17 bases between. CDR3 size: 15 residues. Germline CDR1 reads LNHNV; CDR2 reads YYDKDF (reference sequence).

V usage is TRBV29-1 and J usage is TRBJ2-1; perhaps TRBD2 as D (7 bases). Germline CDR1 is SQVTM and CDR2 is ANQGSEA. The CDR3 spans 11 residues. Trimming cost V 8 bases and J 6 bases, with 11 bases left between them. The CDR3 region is CSLGGGNEQFF. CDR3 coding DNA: TGCAGCCTGGGAGGGGGCAATGAGCAGTTCTTC.

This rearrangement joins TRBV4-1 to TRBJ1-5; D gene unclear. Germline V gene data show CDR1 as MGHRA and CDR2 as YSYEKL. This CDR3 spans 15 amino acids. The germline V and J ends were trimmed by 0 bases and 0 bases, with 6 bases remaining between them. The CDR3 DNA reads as TGCGCCAGCAGCCAAGATCCCTATAGCAATCAGCCCCAGCATTTT. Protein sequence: CASSQDPYSNQPQHF.

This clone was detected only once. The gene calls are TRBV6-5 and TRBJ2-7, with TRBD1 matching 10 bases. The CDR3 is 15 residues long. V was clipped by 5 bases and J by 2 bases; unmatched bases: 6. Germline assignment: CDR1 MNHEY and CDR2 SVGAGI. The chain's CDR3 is CASSPRTGGPYEQYF. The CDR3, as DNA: TGTGCCAGCAGTCCCCGGACAGGGGGGCCCTACGAGCAGTACTTC.

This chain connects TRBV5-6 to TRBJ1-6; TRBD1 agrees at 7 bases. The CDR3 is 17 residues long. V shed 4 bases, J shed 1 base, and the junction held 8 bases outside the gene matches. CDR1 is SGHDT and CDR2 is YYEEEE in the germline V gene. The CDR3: CASSLRDRGSYNSPLHF. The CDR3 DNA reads TGTGCCAGCAGCCTAAGGGACAGAGGGTCCTATAATTCACCCCTCCACTTT.

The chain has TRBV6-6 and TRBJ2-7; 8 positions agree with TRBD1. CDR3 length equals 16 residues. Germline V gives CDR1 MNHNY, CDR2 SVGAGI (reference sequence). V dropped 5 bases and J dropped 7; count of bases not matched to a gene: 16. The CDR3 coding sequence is TGTGCCAGCAGTGTGGACAGGGAATCGAGACTACGGGAGCAGTACTTC. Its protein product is CASSVDRESRLREQYF.

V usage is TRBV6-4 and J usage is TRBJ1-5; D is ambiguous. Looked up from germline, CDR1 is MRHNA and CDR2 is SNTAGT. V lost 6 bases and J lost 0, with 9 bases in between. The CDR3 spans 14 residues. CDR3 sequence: CASSTGYSNQPQHF. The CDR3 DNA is TGTGCCAGCAGCACCGGGTATAGCAATCAGCCCCAGCATTTT.

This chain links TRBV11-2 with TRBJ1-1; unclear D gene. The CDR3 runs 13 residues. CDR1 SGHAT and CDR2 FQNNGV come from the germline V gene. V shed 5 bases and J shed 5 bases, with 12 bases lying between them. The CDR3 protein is CASSATGGTEAFF. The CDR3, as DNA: TGTGCCAGCAGCGCTACTGGTGGAACTGAAGCTTTCTTT.

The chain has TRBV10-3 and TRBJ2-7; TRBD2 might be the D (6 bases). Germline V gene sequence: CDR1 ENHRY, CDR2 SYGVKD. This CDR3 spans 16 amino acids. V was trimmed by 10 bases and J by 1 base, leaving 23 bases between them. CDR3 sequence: CATHAAGTSGSYEQYF. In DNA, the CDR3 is TGTGCCACCCATGCGGCCGGGACTTCTGGTTCCTACGAGCAGTACTTC.

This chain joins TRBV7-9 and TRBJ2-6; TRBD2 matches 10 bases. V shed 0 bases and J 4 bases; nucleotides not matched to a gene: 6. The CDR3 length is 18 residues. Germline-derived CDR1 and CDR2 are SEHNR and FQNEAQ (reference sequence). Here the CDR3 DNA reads TGTGCCAGCAGCTTAGCCCTAGCGGGAGTGATGGGGGCCAACGTCCTGACTTTC. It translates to CASSLALAGVMGANVLTF.

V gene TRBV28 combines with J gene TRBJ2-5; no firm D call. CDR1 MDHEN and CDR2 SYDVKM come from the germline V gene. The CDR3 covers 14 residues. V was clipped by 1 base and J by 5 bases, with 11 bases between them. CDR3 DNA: TGTGCCAGCAGTTTATCGGGTAGGGTGGAGACCCAGTACTTC. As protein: CASSLSGRVETQYF.

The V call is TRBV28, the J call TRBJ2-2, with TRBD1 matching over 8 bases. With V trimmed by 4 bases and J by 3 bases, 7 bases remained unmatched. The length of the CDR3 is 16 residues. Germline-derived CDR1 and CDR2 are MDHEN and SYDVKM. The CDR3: CASSSPGQAYTGELFF. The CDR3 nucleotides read TGTGCCAGCAGTTCTCCGGGACAGGCCTACACCGGGGAGCTGTTTTTT.

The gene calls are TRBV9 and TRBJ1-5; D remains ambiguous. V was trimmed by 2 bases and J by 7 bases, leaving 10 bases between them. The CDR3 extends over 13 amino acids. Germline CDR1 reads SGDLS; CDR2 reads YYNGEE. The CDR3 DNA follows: TGTGCCAGCAGCGTCGTAGAGGGACAGCCCCAGCATTTT. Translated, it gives CASSVVEGQPQHF.

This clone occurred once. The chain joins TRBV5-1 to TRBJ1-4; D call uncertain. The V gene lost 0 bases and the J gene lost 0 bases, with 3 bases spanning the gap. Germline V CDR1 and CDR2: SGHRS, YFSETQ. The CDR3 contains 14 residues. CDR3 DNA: TGCGCCAGCAGCTTGGACGCAACTAATGAAAAACTGTTTTTT. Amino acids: CASSLDATNEKLFF.

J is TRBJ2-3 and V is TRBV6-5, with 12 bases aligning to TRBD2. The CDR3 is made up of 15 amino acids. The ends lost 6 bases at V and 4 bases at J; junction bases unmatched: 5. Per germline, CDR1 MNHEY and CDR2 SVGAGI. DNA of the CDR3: TGTGCCAGCAGCGCGACTAGCGGGGGACCAGATACGCAGTATTTT. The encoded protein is CASSATSGGPDTQYF.

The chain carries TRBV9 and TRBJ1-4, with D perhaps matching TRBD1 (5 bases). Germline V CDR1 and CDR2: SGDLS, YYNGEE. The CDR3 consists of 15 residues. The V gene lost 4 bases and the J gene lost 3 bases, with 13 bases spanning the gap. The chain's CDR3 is CASSSHGAPNEKLFF. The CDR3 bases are TGTGCCAGCAGCTCCCACGGGGCGCCTAATGAAAAACTGTTTTTT.

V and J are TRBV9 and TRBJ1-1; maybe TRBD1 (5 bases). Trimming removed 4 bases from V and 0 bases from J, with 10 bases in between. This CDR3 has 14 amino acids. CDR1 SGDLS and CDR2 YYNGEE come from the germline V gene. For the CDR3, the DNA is TGTGCCAGCAGCCCTCAGGGCTTGAACACTGAAGCTTTCTTT. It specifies CASSPQGLNTEAFF.

As DNA, the CDR3 is TGTGCCAGCAGCCAAGGAGGTGCTTTGGAGCAGTACTTC. Translating gives CASSQGGALEQYF. This chain joins TRBV14 and TRBJ2-7; D uncertain. Germline lookup yields CDR1 SGHDN and CDR2 FVKESK. The CDR3 runs to 13 residues. V lost 1 base to trimming and J lost 7 bases, with 11 bases between them.

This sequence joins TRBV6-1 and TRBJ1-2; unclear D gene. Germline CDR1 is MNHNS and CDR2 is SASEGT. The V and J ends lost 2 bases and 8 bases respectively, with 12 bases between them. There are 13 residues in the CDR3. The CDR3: CASSESWQTGYTF. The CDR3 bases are TGTGCCAGCAGTGAATCGTGGCAGACGGGCTACACCTTC.

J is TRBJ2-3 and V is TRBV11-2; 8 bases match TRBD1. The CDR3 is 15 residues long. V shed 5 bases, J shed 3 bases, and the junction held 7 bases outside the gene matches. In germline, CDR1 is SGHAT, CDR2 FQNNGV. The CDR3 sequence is CASSRTGMETDTQYF. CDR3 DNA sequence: TGTGCCAGCAGCCGGACAGGGATGGAAACAGATACGCAGTATTTT.

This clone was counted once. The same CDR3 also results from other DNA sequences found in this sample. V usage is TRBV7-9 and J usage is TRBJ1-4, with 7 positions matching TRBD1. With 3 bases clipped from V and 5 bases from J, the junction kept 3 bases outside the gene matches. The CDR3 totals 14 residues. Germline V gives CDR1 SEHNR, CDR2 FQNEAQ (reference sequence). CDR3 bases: TGTGCCAGCAGCTTGGGACAGATAAATGAAAAACTGTTTTTT. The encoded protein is CASSLGQINEKLFF.

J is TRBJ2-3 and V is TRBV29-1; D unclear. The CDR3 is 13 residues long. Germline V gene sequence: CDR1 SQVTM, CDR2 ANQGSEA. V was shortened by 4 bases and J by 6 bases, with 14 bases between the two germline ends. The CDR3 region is CSVGATVTDTQYF. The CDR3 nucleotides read TGCAGCGTTGGTGCTACAGTCACTGATACGCAGTATTTT.

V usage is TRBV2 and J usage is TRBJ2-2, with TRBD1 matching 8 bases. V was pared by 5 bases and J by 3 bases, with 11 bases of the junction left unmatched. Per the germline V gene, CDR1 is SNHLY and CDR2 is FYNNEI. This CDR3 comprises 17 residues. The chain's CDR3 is CASSKDREHRYTGELFF. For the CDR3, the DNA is TGTGCCAGCAGTAAGGACAGGGAACACCGCTACACCGGGGAGCTGTTTTTT. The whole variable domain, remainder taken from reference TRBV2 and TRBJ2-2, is EPEVTQTPSHQVTQMGQEVILRCVPISNHLYFYWYRQILGQKVEFLVSFYNNEISEKSEIFDDQFSVERPDGSNFTLKIRSTKLEDSAMYFCASSKDREHRYTGELFFGEGSRLTVL.

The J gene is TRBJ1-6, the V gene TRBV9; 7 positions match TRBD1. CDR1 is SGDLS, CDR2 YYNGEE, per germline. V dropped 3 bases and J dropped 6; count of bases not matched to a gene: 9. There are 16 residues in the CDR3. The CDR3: CASSAVSHRGNSPLHF. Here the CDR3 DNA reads TGTGCCAGCAGCGCAGTGAGCCACAGGGGTAATTCACCCCTCCACTTT.

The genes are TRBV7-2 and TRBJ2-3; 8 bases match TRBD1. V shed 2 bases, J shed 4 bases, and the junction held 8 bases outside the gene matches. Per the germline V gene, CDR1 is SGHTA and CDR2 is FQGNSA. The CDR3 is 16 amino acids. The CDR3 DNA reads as TGTGCCAGCAGCTTACATTCCGGACAGGGTTCAGATACGCAGTATTTT. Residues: CASSLHSGQGSDTQYF.

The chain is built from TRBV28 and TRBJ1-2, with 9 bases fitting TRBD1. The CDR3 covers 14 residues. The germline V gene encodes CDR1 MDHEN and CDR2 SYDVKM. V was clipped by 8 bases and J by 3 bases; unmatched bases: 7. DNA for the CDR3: TGTGCCAGCGGGTGGGACAGGGAAGACTATGGCTACACCTTC. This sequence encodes CASGWDREDYGYTF.

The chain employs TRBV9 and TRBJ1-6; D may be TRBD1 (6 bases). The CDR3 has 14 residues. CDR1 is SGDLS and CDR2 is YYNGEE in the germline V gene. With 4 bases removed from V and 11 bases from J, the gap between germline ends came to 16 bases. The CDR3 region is CASSPRGGWAPLHF. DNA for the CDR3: TGTGCCAGCAGCCCAAGGGGGGGTTGGGCACCCCTCCACTTT.

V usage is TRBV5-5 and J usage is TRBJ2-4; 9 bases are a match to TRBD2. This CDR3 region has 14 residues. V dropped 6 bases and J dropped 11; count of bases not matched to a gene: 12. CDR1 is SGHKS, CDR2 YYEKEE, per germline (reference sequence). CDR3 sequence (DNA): TGTGCCAGCACCGAGATCCTAGCGGGATGGGTTCAGTACTTC. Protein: CASTEILAGWVQYF.

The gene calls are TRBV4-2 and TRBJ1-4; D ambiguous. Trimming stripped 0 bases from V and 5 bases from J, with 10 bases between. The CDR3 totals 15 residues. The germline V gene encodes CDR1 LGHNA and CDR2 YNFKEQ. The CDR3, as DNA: TGTGCCAGCAGCCAAGATGGTCGGGTCAATGAAAAACTGTTTTTT. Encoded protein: CASSQDGRVNEKLFF.